The rows below give T cell receptor beta chains drawn from one sample of a study of blood T cells in healthy people across ages. TCRdb ran MiXCR on the 5' RACE reads and lists one entry per CDR3 protein. The sample consists of 650,000 to 950,000 distinct CDR3 sequences, 44% of them appearing once. The sequencing input was blood. These TCRs come from a man between 60 and 75 years old in good health. CDR3s include the opening cysteine and the closing phenylalanine or tryptophan. The D gene is left open where the match is weak. A clone size is listed for some rows: how often the clone was seen (once, few, many), or a class if it is expanded.

d_gene	v_gene	abundance	j_gene	len	CDR3aa	CDR3nt
NA	TRBV12-3/TRBV12-4	few	TRBJ2-3	15	CASSRIAQNTDTQYF	TGTGCCAGCAGTCGAATAGCACAGAACACAGATACGCAGTATTTT
NA	TRBV9	NA	TRBJ1-1	13	CASSVVLSAEAFF	TGTGCCAGCAGCGTAGTCTTATCCGCTGAAGCTTTCTTT
NA	TRBV12-3/TRBV12-4	few	TRBJ2-3	15	CASSLRRAGTDTQYF	TGTGCCAGCAGTTTAAGGCGAGCGGGCACAGATACGCAGTATTTT
NA	TRBV3-1	NA	TRBJ2-3	18	CASSQDLMGHGSTDTQYF	TGTGCCAGCAGCCAAGATTTAATGGGACACGGAAGCACAGATACGCAGTATTTT
NA	TRBV4-1	NA	TRBJ2-7	14	CASSQDVGRDEQYF	TGCGCCAGCAGCCAAGATGTGGGTAGGGACGAGCAGTACTTC
TRBD2	TRBV20-1	NA	TRBJ2-3	18	CSARVSVGGAGVIDTQYF	TGCAGTGCTAGAGTCTCGGTCGGAGGGGCGGGGGTTATAGATACGCAGTATTTT
TRBD1	TRBV6-1	few	TRBJ2-3	14	CASSGDRGQVTQYF	TGTGCCAGCAGTGGGGACAGGGGGCAGGTTACGCAGTATTTT
NA	TRBV20-1	NA	TRBJ2-1	15	CSARDLGSSCNEQFF	TGCAGTGCTAGAGATCTGGGGAGCTCCTGCAATGAGCAGTTCTTC
NA	TRBV24-1	NA	TRBJ2-1	12	CATSDVRGKQFF	TGTGCCACCAGTGACGTCCGGGGAAAGCAGTTCTTC
NA	TRBV18	NA	TRBJ2-7	15	CASSPRAGTSYEQYF	TGTGCCAGCTCACCACGGGCGGGGACGTCCTACGAGCAGTACTTC
TRBD2	TRBV29-1	few	TRBJ2-1	14	CSVRRTSGTVEQFF	TGCAGCGTCAGACGGACTAGCGGGACGGTGGAGCAGTTCTTC
TRBD1	TRBV14	NA	TRBJ2-5	15	CACSHRTGGLETQYF	TGTGCCTGCAGCCACCGGACAGGGGGCTTGGAGACCCAGTACTTC
TRBD1	TRBV29-1	few	TRBJ1-3	14	CSVAQGASGNTIYF	TGCAGCGTTGCTCAGGGGGCCTCTGGAAACACCATATATTTT
TRBD1	TRBV28	few	TRBJ1-6	15	CASSIRGNYNSPLHF	TGTGCCAGCAGCATCAGGGGGAACTATAATTCACCCCTCCACTTT
NA	TRBV7-9	NA	TRBJ2-6	18	CASSPSGQGRAGANVLTF	TGTGCCAGCAGCCCTTCGGGGCAGGGAAGGGCTGGGGCCAACGTCCTGACTTTC
NA	TRBV4-1	many	TRBJ2-3	13	CASSQDQRDTQYF	TGCGCCAGCAGCCAAGATCAAAGAGATACGCAGTATTTT
NA	TRBV4-1	NA	TRBJ2-5	15	CASSRELRVWETQYF	TGCGCCAGCAGCCGAGAATTGAGGGTATGGGAGACCCAGTACTTC
TRBD1	TRBV7-3	once	TRBJ2-4	14	CASSSGTGGGEQYF	TGTGCCAGCAGCTCCGGGACAGGGGGCGGAGAGCAGTACTTC
NA	TRBV20-1	NA	TRBJ1-2	13	CSARGSQGDGYTF	TGCAGTGCTAGGGGATCCCAAGGGGATGGCTACACCTTC
TRBD2	TRBV12-3/TRBV12-4	NA	TRBJ2-1	15	CASRRSGGALNEQFF	TGTGCCAGCAGACGTAGCGGGGGGGCTCTCAATGAGCAGTTCTTC
NA	TRBV12-3/TRBV12-4	few	TRBJ1-5	16	CASSFSGLGSNQPQHF	TGTGCCAGCAGTTTCTCAGGGCTGGGTAGCAATCAGCCCCAGCATTTT
NA	TRBV7-9	NA	TRBJ2-3	16	CASSFPGGRYSDTQYF	TGTGCCAGCAGCTTTCCGGGGGGCCGATACTCAGATACGCAGTATTTT
TRBD1	TRBV24-1	NA	TRBJ1-2	13	CATSDGQVGGYTF	TGTGCCACCAGTGATGGACAGGTGGGCGGCTACACCTTC
NA	TRBV11-2	few	TRBJ1-2	16	CASSSFGEGLGYGYTF	TGTGCCAGCAGCTCCTTCGGGGAGGGCCTAGGCTATGGCTACACCTTC
NA	TRBV18	once	TRBJ2-1	16	CASFHDWGPSYNEQFF	TGTGCCAGCTTTCACGACTGGGGGCCGTCCTACAATGAGCAGTTCTTC
NA	TRBV21-1	NA	TRBJ2-3	17	CASSKEEWGWGTDTQYF	NA
TRBD1	TRBV6-5	NA	TRBJ2-5	14	CASSHQQGQETQYF	TGTGCCAGCAGCCACCAACAGGGGCAAGAGACCCAGTACTTC
NA	TRBV28	NA	TRBJ2-7	14	CASSVGTARHEQYF	TGTGCCAGCAGTGTGGGTACAGCCCGCCACGAGCAGTACTTC
TRBD1	TRBV15	NA	TRBJ2-7	15	CATSRDTRGIYEQYF	TGTGCCACCAGCAGAGATACCAGGGGGATCTACGAGCAGTACTTC